This note documents a single T cell receptor (beta chain) sequence. The sample originates from a study of blood T cell repertoires in COVID-19. The overall study: COVID-19 samples from acute and convalescent phases originated in the United States, Italy and Spain. PBMCs, B-cell-depleted T cells, or T cells provided the cDNA or gDNA that made up the material.

Original analysis: The assay estimated nucleated cells by amplifying reference gene primers. Clones were sequenced by immunoSEQ multiplex PCR, and TCRdb holds only the in-frame ones, with some missing. D and trimming come from the DNA, and the V and J calls and clone size come from that table. The table records 110,000 or so clones, around 85% of them present only once. This receptor was obtained from a man between 60 and 70 years old with acute or convalescent COVID-19. The sequenced sample was peripheral blood.

CDR3 nucleotide sequence: TGCGCCAGCAAGGGACTAGCGGAAGGGAATAATGAGCAGTTCTTC. It encodes CASKGLAEGNNEQFF. J is TRBJ2-1 and V is TRBV5-1, with 11 bases aligning to TRBD2. V was pared by 6 bases and J by 7 bases, with 9 bases of the junction left unmatched. Germline V CDR1 and CDR2: SGHRS, YFSETQ. The CDR3 sequence is 15 residues long. Variable domain in full (rest from reference TRBV5-1 and TRBJ2-1): KAGVTQTPRYLIKTRGQQVTLSCSPISGHRSVSWYQQTPGQGLQFLFEYFSETQRNKGNFPGRFSGRQFSNSRSEMNVSTLELGDSALYLCASKGLAEGNNEQFFGPGTRLTVL.